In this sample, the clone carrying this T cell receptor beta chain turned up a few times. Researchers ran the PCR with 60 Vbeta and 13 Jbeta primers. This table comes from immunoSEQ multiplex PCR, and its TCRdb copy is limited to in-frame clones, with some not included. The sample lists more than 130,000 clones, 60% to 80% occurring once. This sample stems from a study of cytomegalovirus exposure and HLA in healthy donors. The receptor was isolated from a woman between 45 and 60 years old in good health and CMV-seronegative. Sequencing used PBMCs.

Here the CDR3 DNA reads TGTGCCAGCAGCTTGGCTCGACAGAGTAATTCACCCCTCCACTTT. Its translation is CASSLARQSNSPLHF. The V call is TRBV5-4, the J call TRBJ1-6; D is perhaps TRBD1 (5 bases). Germline loops: CDR1 SGHNT, CDR2 YYREEE (reference sequence). The CDR3 spans 15 residues. Trimming removed 0 bases from V and 6 bases from J, with 10 bases in between.